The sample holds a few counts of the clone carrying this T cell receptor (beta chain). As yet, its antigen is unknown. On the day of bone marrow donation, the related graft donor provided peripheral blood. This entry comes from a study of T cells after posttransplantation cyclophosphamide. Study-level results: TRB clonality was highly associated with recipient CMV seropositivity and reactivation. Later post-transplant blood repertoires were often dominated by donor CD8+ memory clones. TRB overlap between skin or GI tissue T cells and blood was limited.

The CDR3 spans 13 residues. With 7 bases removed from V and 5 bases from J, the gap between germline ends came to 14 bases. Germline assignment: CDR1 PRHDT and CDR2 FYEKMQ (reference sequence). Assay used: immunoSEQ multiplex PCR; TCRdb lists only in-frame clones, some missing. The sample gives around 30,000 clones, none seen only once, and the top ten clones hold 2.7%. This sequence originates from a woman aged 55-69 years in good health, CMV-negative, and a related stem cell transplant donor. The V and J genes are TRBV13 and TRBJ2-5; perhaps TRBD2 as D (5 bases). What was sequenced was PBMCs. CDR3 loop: CASKPLPGETQYF. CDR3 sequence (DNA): TGTGCCAGCAAGCCACTACCGGGGGAGACCCAGTACTTC.